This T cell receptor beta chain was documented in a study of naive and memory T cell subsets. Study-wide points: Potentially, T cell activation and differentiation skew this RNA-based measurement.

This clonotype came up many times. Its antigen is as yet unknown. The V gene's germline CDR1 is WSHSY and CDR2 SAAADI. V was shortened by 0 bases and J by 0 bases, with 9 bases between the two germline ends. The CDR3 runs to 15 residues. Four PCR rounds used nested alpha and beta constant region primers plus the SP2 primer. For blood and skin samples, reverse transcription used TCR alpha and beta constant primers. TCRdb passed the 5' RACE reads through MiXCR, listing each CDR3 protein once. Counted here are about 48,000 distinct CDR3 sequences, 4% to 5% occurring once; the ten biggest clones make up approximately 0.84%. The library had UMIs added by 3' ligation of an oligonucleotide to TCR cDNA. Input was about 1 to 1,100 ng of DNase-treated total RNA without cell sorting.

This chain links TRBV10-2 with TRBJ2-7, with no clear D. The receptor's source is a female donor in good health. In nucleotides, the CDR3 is TGCGCCAGCAGTGAGTCGTTGGGGTCCTCCTACGAGCAGTACTTC. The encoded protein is CASSESLGSSYEQYF.